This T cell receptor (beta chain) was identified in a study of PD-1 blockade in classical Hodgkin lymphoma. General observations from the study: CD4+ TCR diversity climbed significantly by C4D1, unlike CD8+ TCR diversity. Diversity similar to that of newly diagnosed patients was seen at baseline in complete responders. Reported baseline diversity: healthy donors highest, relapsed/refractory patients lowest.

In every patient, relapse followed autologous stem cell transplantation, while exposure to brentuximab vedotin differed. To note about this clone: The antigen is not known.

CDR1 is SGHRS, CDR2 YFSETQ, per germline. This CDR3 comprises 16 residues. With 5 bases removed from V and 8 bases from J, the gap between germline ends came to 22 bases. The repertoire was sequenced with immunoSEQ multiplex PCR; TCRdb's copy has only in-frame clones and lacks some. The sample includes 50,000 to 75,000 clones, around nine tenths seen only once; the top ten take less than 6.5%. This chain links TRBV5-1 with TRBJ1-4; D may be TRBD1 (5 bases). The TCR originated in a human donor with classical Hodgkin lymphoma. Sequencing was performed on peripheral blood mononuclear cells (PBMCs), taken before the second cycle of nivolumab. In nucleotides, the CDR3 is TGCGCCAGCAGGGCGACGGGTAGAGGGGCTGGAGAAAAACTGTTTTTT. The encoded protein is CASRATGRGAGEKLFF.